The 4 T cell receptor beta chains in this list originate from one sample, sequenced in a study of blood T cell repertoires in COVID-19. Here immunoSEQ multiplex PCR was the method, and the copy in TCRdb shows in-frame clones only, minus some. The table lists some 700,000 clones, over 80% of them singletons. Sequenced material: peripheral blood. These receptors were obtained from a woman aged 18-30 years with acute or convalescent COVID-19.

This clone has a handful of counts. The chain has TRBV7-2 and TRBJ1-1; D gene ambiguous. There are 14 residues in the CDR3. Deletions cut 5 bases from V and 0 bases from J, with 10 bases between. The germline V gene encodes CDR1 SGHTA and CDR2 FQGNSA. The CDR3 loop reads CASSRMGVNTEAFF. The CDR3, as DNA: TGTGCCAGCAGCAGGATGGGCGTGAACACTGAAGCTTTCTTT.

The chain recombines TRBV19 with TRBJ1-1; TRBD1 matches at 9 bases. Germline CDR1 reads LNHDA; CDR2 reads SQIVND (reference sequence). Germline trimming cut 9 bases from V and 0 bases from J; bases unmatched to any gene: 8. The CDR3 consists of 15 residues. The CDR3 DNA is TGTGCCAGCCGGGACAGGGACCTCATGAACACTGAAGCTTTCTTT. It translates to CASRDRDLMNTEAFF.

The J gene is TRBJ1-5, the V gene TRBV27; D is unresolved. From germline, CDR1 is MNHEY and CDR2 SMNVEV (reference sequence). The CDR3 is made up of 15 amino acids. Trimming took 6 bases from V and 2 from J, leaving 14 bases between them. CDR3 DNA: TGTGCCAGCAGGTCTGACCAGGTGGGCAATCAGCCCCAGCATTTT. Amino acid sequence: CASRSDQVGNQPQHF.

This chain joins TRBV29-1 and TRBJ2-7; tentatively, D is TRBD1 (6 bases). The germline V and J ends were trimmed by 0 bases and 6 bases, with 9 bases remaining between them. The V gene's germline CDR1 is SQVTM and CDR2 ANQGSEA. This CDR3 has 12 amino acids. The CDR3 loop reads CSVEDQGREQYF. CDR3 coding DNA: TGCAGCGTTGAAGATCAGGGGCGCGAGCAGTACTTC.